These 30 T cell receptor beta chains were sequenced from one sample in a study of identical twins. TCRdb passed the 5' RACE reads through MiXCR, listing each CDR3 protein once. The sample yields about 1.7 million distinct CDR3 sequences, about 32% seen once. Sequenced sample: cord blood. The receptor set was obtained from a newborn girl in good health.

This chain links TRBV14 with TRBJ1-1; tentatively, D is TRBD1 (5 bases). This CDR3 has 11 amino acids. The V gene lost 4 bases and the J gene lost 7 bases, with 7 bases spanning the gap. Per the germline V gene, CDR1 is SGHDN and CDR2 is FVKESK. CDR3 DNA sequence: TGTGCCAGCAGCCGGGGGTTTGAAGCTTTCTTT. Residues: CASSRGFEAFF.

V and J are TRBV5-5 and TRBJ2-3; D is possibly TRBD1 (6 bases). Germline CDR1 is SGHKS and CDR2 is YYEKEE (reference sequence). The CDR3 contains 16 residues. Trimming took off 2 bases at V and 4 bases at J, with 17 bases between the two ends. CDR3 residues: CASSFSGFGGPDTQYF. The CDR3 DNA reads as TGTGCCAGCAGCTTTTCGGGGTTTGGGGGCCCAGATACGCAGTATTTT.

This chain connects TRBV21-1 to TRBJ1-4; the table's TRBD1 call for D was not verified on the DNA. TRBV21-1 is deemed a pseudogene. This CDR3 contains 13 residues. The DNA for the CDR3 is TGTGCCAGCCTAGGACAGGGGGATGAAAAACTGTTTTTT. Translating it yields CASLGQGDEKLFF.

There are a few counts of this clonotype. CDR3 in DNA: TGCGCCAGCAGCCCTCTAATAAATAGCGGGAGGGCCCTCAATGAGCAGTTCTTC. This encodes CASSPLINSGRALNEQFF. The chain combines TRBV4-1 with TRBJ2-1; TRBD2 agrees at 11 bases. The CDR3 loop spans 18 amino acids. J lost 6 bases, V lost 4 bases, and 14 bases had no gene match. In germline, CDR1 is MGHRA, CDR2 YSYEKL.

The J gene is TRBJ2-5, the V gene TRBV28; TRBD2 agrees at 12 bases. Germline V lookup: CDR1 MDHEN, CDR2 SYDVKM. The CDR3 runs to 15 residues. V trimming: 8 bases; J trimming: 11 bases; junction bases outside the gene matches: 15. CDR3 in amino acids: CASLPPSGRVNEQYF. Written as DNA, the CDR3 is TGTGCCAGCTTACCCCCTAGCGGGAGGGTTAATGAGCAGTACTTC.

This clonotype was seen a few times. This chain links TRBV5-1 with TRBJ1-1, with 7 bases fitting TRBD1. V dropped 6 bases and J dropped 1; count of bases not matched to a gene: 3. Germline loops: CDR1 SGHRS, CDR2 YFSETQ. The CDR3 consists of 13 residues. The CDR3: CASMGTANTEAFF. The CDR3 bases are TGCGCCAGCATGGGGACAGCGAACACTGAAGCTTTCTTT.

V is TRBV29-1 and J is TRBJ1-2, with a weak D call TRBD1 (6 bases). The V gene lost 3 bases and the J gene lost 8 bases, with 22 bases spanning the gap. The CDR3 runs to 15 residues. CDR1 and CDR2 from the germline V gene are SQVTM and ANQGSEA. The CDR3 reads CSVERKGMGGTGYTF. The DNA of the CDR3 is TGCAGCGTTGAGCGTAAGGGTATGGGGGGCACGGGCTACACCTTC.

This clonotype has a handful of counts. A read error may explain this, as a much larger clone is one base away. This rearrangement joins TRBV12-3 or TRBV12-4 to TRBJ2-1; maybe TRBD1 (6 bases). The DNA end favors TRBJ2-7, so the J call may be wrong. The CDR3 covers 14 residues. Written as DNA, the CDR3 is TGTGCCAGCAGTTTAGACAGGGCCTACAATGAGCAGTACTTC. This encodes CASSLDRAYNEQYF.

This clonotype was seen more than once but under ten times. This rearrangement joins TRBV12-3 or TRBV12-4 to TRBJ2-3; the match to TRBD1 covers 9 bases. The length of the CDR3 is 14 residues. The trim removed 6 bases at V and 4 bases at J, leaving 5 bases unmatched. CDR3 coding DNA: TGTGCCAGCAGGGGGGACAGGGTCTCAGATACGCAGTATTTT. Translating gives CASRGDRVSDTQYF.

The rearrangement joins TRBV20-1 to TRBJ1-5; the D gene is possibly TRBD1 (6 bases). The V gene lost 1 base and the J gene lost 6 bases, with 13 bases spanning the gap. The CDR3 loop spans 14 amino acids. The germline gives CDR1 DFQATT, CDR2 SNEGSKA (reference sequence). The CDR3 coding sequence is TGCAGTGCTAGAGGTCCAGGGGAGGGTCAGCCCCAGCATTTT. Its translation is CSARGPGEGQPQHF.

The chain carries TRBV12-3 or TRBV12-4 and TRBJ2-3; D is unresolved. V was clipped by 1 base and J by 2 bases, with 10 bases between them. The CDR3 sequence is 15 residues long. This chain's CDR3 is CASSLGPLTTDTQYF. The CDR3 DNA is TGTGCCAGCAGTTTAGGACCCCTAACCACAGATACGCAGTATTTT.

The chain has TRBV20-1 and TRBJ1-2; D is uncertain. Germline CDR1 is DFQATT and CDR2 is SNEGSKA (reference sequence). The CDR3 extends over 13 amino acids. CDR3 sequence reads: CRTDKESNYGYTF. In DNA, the CDR3 is TGCAGAACAGACAAAGAGAGTAACTATGGCTACACCTTC.

The chain employs TRBV4-1 and TRBJ2-5; 9 bases align to TRBD2. Trimming at V came to 0 bases and at J to 11 bases, leaving 13 bases not matched to a gene. The CDR3 has 16 residues. CDR1 MGHRA and CDR2 YSYEKL come from the germline V gene. The CDR3 sequence is CASSQDWGLASHEQYF. CDR3 sequence (DNA): TGCGCCAGCAGCCAAGATTGGGGACTAGCCTCCCATGAGCAGTACTTC.

The rearrangement uses TRBV28 and TRBJ2-2; 8 bases line up with TRBD1. Losses at the gene ends were 6 bases for V and 3 bases for J; bases not matched to a gene: 12. Germline lookup yields CDR1 MDHEN and CDR2 SYDVKM. The CDR3 totals 17 residues. The CDR3 region has the DNA TGTGCCAGCAGCCACCGACAGGGGCGACTTTACACCGGGGAGCTGTTTTTT. Residues: CASSHRQGRLYTGELFF.

The gene calls are TRBV25-1 and TRBJ2-7; 10 bases fit TRBD2. The germline V gene has CDR1 MGHDK and CDR2 SYGVNS. This CDR3 has 17 amino acids. The junction had 8 bases not matched to a gene; V was cut back by 1 base and J by 2 bases. CDR3 residues: CASSELSSGRRAYEQYF. The CDR3 DNA reads TGTGCCAGCAGTGAATTGAGTAGCGGGAGGAGGGCCTACGAGCAGTACTTC.

The sample holds a few counts of this clonotype. V gene TRBV14 combines with J gene TRBJ2-1; no reliable D call. The CDR3 runs 11 residues. CDR1 is SGHDN, CDR2 FVKESK, per germline. V was shortened by 5 bases and J by 7 bases, with 6 bases between the two germline ends. This CDR3 is CASSIRNEQFF. The CDR3 nucleotides are TGTGCCAGCAGCATTCGGAATGAGCAGTTCTTC.

The chain joins TRBV5-6 to TRBJ1-2, with 7 bases fitting TRBD1. The CDR3 spans 15 residues. The J segment lost 4 bases and the V segment lost 2 bases, leaving 8 bases of the junction unmatched. Germline values: CDR1 SGHDT, CDR2 YYEEEE. The CDR3 here is CASSFIRQGIYGYTF. The CDR3 bases are TGTGCCAGCAGCTTTATCCGACAGGGAATCTATGGCTACACCTTC.

The gene calls are TRBV6-5 and TRBJ2-7; TRBD2 might be the D (6 bases). There are 14 residues in the CDR3. The V gene's germline CDR1 is MNHEY and CDR2 SVGAGI. V lost 7 bases to trimming and J lost 3 bases, with 16 bases between them. DNA of the CDR3: TGTGCCAGCACCTCACCGGGAGTCGGCTACGAGCAGTACTTC. The encoded protein is CASTSPGVGYEQYF.

J is TRBJ2-7 and V is TRBV24-1; D not certain. The length of the CDR3 is 13 residues. Germline V CDR1 and CDR2: KGHDR, SFDVKD. Trimming removed 1 base from V and 2 bases from J, with 5 bases in between. The CDR3 spells CATSDFGAYEQYF. CDR3 DNA sequence: TGTGCCACCAGTGATTTCGGAGCCTACGAGCAGTACTTC.

The chain uses TRBV27 and TRBJ1-2; 9 bases map to TRBD1. Germline V lookup: CDR1 MNHEY, CDR2 SMNVEV (reference sequence). J lost 6 bases, V lost 6 bases, and 8 bases had no gene match. The CDR3 totals 14 residues. CDR3 loop: CASRGWDREHGYTF. The CDR3 DNA reads as TGTGCCAGCAGGGGGTGGGACAGGGAACATGGCTACACCTTC.

The V call is TRBV21-1, the J call TRBJ2-3; no DNA check was done on the table's D call, TRBD1. TRBV21-1 constitutes a pseudogene. The CDR3 length is 16 residues. CDR3 bases: TGTGCCAGCAGCCGAGGTGGGCGGGGGCGCACAGATACGCAGTATTTT. This encodes CASSRGGRGRTDTQYF.

The CDR3 reads CASSESLEYNEQFF. For the CDR3, the DNA is TGTGCCAGCAGTGAGAGTCTGGAGTACAATGAGCAGTTCTTC. The V call is TRBV2, the J call TRBJ2-1; D is undetermined. This CDR3 is 14 amino acids long. Germline lookup yields CDR1 SNHLY and CDR2 FYNNEI. V gave up 3 bases and J gave up 4 bases, with 10 bases separating them.

This clonotype was seen repeatedly, ten times or more. The V call is TRBV20-1, the J call TRBJ2-7, with 11 bases fitting TRBD1. This CDR3 comprises 12 residues. The junction had 1 base not matched to a gene; V was cut back by 6 bases and J by 3 bases. Germline V gene sequence: CDR1 DFQATT, CDR2 SNEGSKA (reference sequence). The CDR3 DNA sequence: TGCAGTGCCGGGACAGGGGGCTACGAGCAGTACTTC. Protein product: CSAGTGGYEQYF.

The V call is TRBV4-2, the J call TRBJ2-7, with 11 bases identical to TRBD2. With V trimmed by 3 bases and J by 2 bases, 6 bases remained unmatched. This CDR3 contains 16 residues. In germline, CDR1 is LGHNA, CDR2 YNFKEQ. The DNA of the CDR3 is TGTGCCAGCAGCCACTATGGGGGACTAGCGGCCTACGAGCAGTACTTC. This translates into CASSHYGGLAAYEQYF.

This clonotype was observed at least ten times. Here the CDR3 reads CSAFSGKPTDTQYF. The DNA for the CDR3 is TGCAGTGCTTTTAGCGGGAAACCCACAGATACGCAGTATTTT. The rearrangement joins TRBV20-1 to TRBJ2-3; 8 bases agree with TRBD2. The ends lost 5 bases at V and 2 bases at J; junction bases unmatched: 6. The CDR3 covers 14 residues. The germline CDR1 and CDR2 sequences are DFQATT and SNEGSKA (reference sequence).

This clonotype appeared a few times. The gene calls are TRBV5-1 and TRBJ1-2; possibly TRBD1 for D (6 bases). V dropped 1 base and J dropped 6 bases, with 16 bases sitting between them. Germline CDR1 is SGHRS and CDR2 is YFSETQ. The CDR3 consists of 15 residues. Here the CDR3 DNA reads TGCGCCAGCAGCTTGATCCCAACAGGGTTCGATGGCTACACCTTC. It codes for CASSLIPTGFDGYTF.

The table lists this clonotype with a few counts. The chain uses TRBV20-1 and TRBJ1-6, with TRBD1 matching 10 bases. The junction had 12 bases not matched to a gene; V was cut back by 0 bases and J by 10 bases. Germline V lookup: CDR1 DFQATT, CDR2 SNEGSKA (reference sequence). This CDR3 is 17 amino acids long. CDR3 DNA: TGCAGTGCTAGAGATCACCTTCCTGGGACAGGGGTCTCACCCCTCCACTTT. Its protein product is CSARDHLPGTGVSPLHF.

The chain employs TRBV5-1 and TRBJ2-5, with 7 nucleotides matching TRBD2. CDR1 SGHRS and CDR2 YFSETQ come from the germline V gene. CDR3 size: 13 residues. The V and J ends lost 4 bases and 5 bases, in that order; junction bases with no gene match: 5. The CDR3 DNA reads as TGCGCCAGCAGCCCCAGCGGGACCGAGACCCAGTACTTC. Protein: CASSPSGTETQYF. Looking up the rest from reference TRBV5-1 and TRBJ2-5 gives the full variable domain: KAGVTQTPRYLIKTRGQQVTLSCSPISGHRSVSWYQQTPGQGLQFLFEYFSETQRNKGNFPGRFSGRQFSNSRSEMNVSTLELGDSALYLCASSPSGTETQYFGPGTRLLVL.

In its sample, this clonotype was seen a few times. This chain joins TRBV6-1 and TRBJ2-1; TRBD2 matches 8 bases. V shed 7 bases, J shed 2 bases, and the junction held 10 bases outside the gene matches. CDR3 length equals 16 residues. Germline CDR1 reads MNHNS; CDR2 reads SASEGT. The CDR3 bases are TGTGCCAGCAAGTGGAGAGCGGGGGTTACCTACAATGAGCAGTTCTTC. This codes for CASKWRAGVTYNEQFF.

This clonotype was detected a few times. The junction shows a germline mismatch at one end, possibly a read error. V gene TRBV3-1 combines with J gene TRBJ2-1; D not certain. CDR1 is LGHDT, CDR2 YNNKEL, per germline (reference sequence). CDR3 length: 12 amino acids. CDR3 nucleotides: TGTGCCAGCACCCAAACGGGCAATGAGCAGTTCTTC. This translates into CASTQTGNEQFF.